The 27 T cell receptor beta chains in this list originate from one sample, sequenced in a study of post-analysis software for immune sequencing data. Study-level results: Among a few TRBV segments more frequent in patients than controls were TRBV5-6, TRBV5-1 and TRBV20-1.

TCR beta cDNA libraries included unique molecular identifiers. TCRdb passed the PCR reads through MiXCR, listing each CDR3 protein once. The repertoire holds roughly 700,000 distinct CDR3 sequences, with just under 30% as singletons. No cognate antigen is known for these TCRs. The sequencing sample was made of blood. These receptors were taken from a girl aged 5-17 years with multiple sclerosis.

With respect to this clonotype: Since no conserved phenylalanine or tryptophan closes the CDR3, a read error is the likely cause. The chain combines TRBV7-2 with TRBJ1-6; D is perhaps TRBD1 (5 bases). Trimming pared 0 bases from V and 8 bases from J, leaving 8 bases between. This CDR3 has 14 residues. Germline V gene lookup returns CDR1 SGHTA and CDR2 FQGNSA. This CDR3 is CASSLAREHSPLHL. The CDR3 DNA reads as TGTGCCAGCAGCTTAGCCAGGGAGCATTCACCCCTCCACTTA.

The V call is TRBV12-3 or TRBV12-4, the J call TRBJ2-3; D is undetermined. V was clipped by 7 bases and J by 0 bases, with 11 bases between them. This CDR3 spans 14 amino acids. The CDR3 loop is CASTLEQSTDTQYF. The DNA of the CDR3 is TGTGCCAGCACCCTTGAGCAGAGCACAGATACGCAGTATTTT.

This chain links TRBV5-1 with TRBJ1-2; 9 positions match TRBD1. CDR1 is SGHRS, CDR2 YFSETQ, per germline. CDR3 size: 16 residues. V lost 4 bases, J lost 4 bases, and 11 bases stayed unmatched. CDR3 region: CASSPLGTGYSYGYTF. CDR3 DNA sequence: TGCGCCAGCAGCCCCCTGGGGACAGGGTATAGCTATGGCTACACCTTC.

This clonotype occurred a few times. The chain links TRBV4-3 to TRBJ2-1; a possible D gene is TRBD1 (5 bases). V gave up 0 bases and J gave up 8 bases, with 8 bases separating them. The CDR3 covers 13 residues. Looked up from germline, CDR1 is LGHNA and CDR2 is YSLEER. Written as DNA, the CDR3 is TGCGCCAGCAGCCAAGATTCCAGGGATGAGCAGTTCTTC. Protein sequence: CASSQDSRDEQFF.

This clonotype was observed a few times. The genes are TRBV20-1 and TRBJ2-1; 9 nucleotides agree with TRBD2. This CDR3 comprises 16 residues. V was clipped by 5 bases and J by 2 bases; unmatched bases: 10. Germline V CDR1 and CDR2: DFQATT, SNEGSKA (reference sequence). CDR3 coding DNA: TGCAGTGCTGAAGAGGTCCGACTAGCGGCCTACAATGAGCAGTTCTTC. Amino acids: CSAEEVRLAAYNEQFF.

The chain has TRBV27 and TRBJ1-5; TRBD1 aligns across 7 bases. In germline, CDR1 is MNHEY, CDR2 SMNVEV (reference sequence). The junction had 7 bases not matched to a gene; V was cut back by 5 bases and J by 0 bases. This CDR3 is 16 amino acids long. The CDR3 is CASSPKTGNSNQPQHF. The CDR3, as DNA: TGTGCCAGCAGTCCAAAGACAGGGAATAGCAATCAGCCCCAGCATTTT.

The V and J genes are TRBV7-2 and TRBJ1-5, with TRBD1 matching 9 bases. The germline V gene has CDR1 SGHTA and CDR2 FQGNSA. Unmatched junction bases numbered 8, after V lost 5 bases and J lost 9 bases. The CDR3 extends over 14 amino acids. As DNA, the CDR3 is TGTGCCAGCAGCGGACCGGGACAGGGACGGCCCCAGCATTTT. It is translated as CASSGPGQGRPQHF.

In this sample, this clonotype turned up a few times. The chain couples TRBV4-1 to TRBJ1-5, with D perhaps matching TRBD1 (5 bases). CDR1 and CDR2 from the germline V gene are MGHRA and YSYEKL. The CDR3 sequence is 17 residues long. V was cut by 3 bases and J by 0 bases, with 15 bases left in between. CDR3 residues: CASSQTPGTLSNQPQHF. The CDR3 coding sequence is TGCGCCAGCAGCCAGACGCCCGGGACGCTTAGCAATCAGCCCCAGCATTTT.

This clonotype appeared a few times. The J gene is TRBJ1-4, the V gene TRBV7-7; 7 positions agree with TRBD1. The germline V gene encodes CDR1 SSHAT and CDR2 FNYEAQ (reference sequence). This CDR3 is built from 13 residues. Germline trimming cut 5 bases from V and 8 bases from J; bases unmatched to any gene: 5. Here the CDR3 DNA reads TGTGCCAGCAGCCGTGACAGGGCCGAAAAACTGTTTTTT. Amino acids: CASSRDRAEKLFF. Variable domain in full (rest from reference TRBV7-7 and TRBJ1-4): GAGVSQSPRYKVTKRGQDVTLRCDPISSHATLYWYQQALGQGPEFLTYFNYEAQPDKSGLPSDRFSAERPEGSISTLTIQRTEQRDSAMYRCASSRDRAEKLFFGSGTQLSVL.

This clonotype has only a few counts. The chain joins TRBV6-1 to TRBJ2-2; D might be TRBD1 or TRBD2, each matching 6 bases. The ends were cut back, 8 bases at V and 4 bases at J, with 14 bases in the middle. Germline V gene lookup returns CDR1 MNHNS and CDR2 SASEGT. The CDR3 sequence is 14 residues long. CDR3 nucleotide sequence: TGTGCCAGCGGGGGGACAAGGCCCACCGGGGAGCTGTTTTTT. Amino acids: CASGGTRPTGELFF.

The rearrangement uses TRBV20-1 and TRBJ2-5, with 11 bases fitting TRBD2. The CDR3 extends over 13 amino acids. V dropped 6 bases and J dropped 4; count of bases not matched to a gene: 4. Germline V gene data show CDR1 as DFQATT and CDR2 as SNEGSKA (reference sequence). CDR3 region: CSAELAGVETQYF. In nucleotides, the CDR3 is TGCAGTGCAGAACTAGCGGGAGTAGAGACCCAGTACTTC.

For this clonotype: A junction end diverges from the germline sequence, so it may reflect a read error. The CDR3 loop reads CASSPRTGSTYDEQFF. The CDR3 DNA follows: TGCGCCAGCAGCCCTCGGACAGGGAGTACCTACGATGAGCAGTTCTTC. The rearrangement links TRBV5-1 to TRBJ2-1; the match to TRBD1 covers 8 bases. The CDR3 contains 16 residues. Germline CDR1 is SGHRS and CDR2 is YFSETQ.

This clonotype was seen ten or more times. This chain joins TRBV24-1 and TRBJ2-3, with TRBD2 identical over 11 bases. CDR3 length equals 15 residues. CDR1 KGHDR and CDR2 SFDVKD come from the germline V gene. V was pared by 1 base and J by 6 bases, with 2 bases of the junction left unmatched. The CDR3 protein is CATSDLLAGADTQYF. The CDR3 bases are TGTGCCACCAGTGATTTACTAGCGGGAGCTGATACGCAGTATTTT.

This clonotype was seen a handful of times. The genes are TRBV29-1 and TRBJ1-1; TRBD1 matches at 8 bases. The CDR3 covers 13 residues. Losses at the gene ends were 3 bases for V and 6 bases for J; bases not matched to a gene: 6. Germline V gene lookup returns CDR1 SQVTM and CDR2 ANQGSEA. CDR3 DNA: TGCAGCGTTGACGACAGGGGAGGGTCTGAAGCTTTCTTT. Translating it yields CSVDDRGGSEAFF.

The genes are TRBV4-3 and TRBJ2-7; 7 nucleotides match TRBD1. CDR1 and CDR2 (germline): LGHNA, YSLEER. This CDR3 spans 13 amino acids. Trimming at V came to 1 base and at J to 3 bases, leaving 0 bases not matched to a gene. The CDR3 is CASSQGDSYEQYF. CDR3 nucleotides: TGCGCCAGCAGCCAAGGGGACAGCTACGAGCAGTACTTC.

V and J are TRBV3-1 and TRBJ1-1; D remains ambiguous. Germline CDR1 reads LGHDT; CDR2 reads YNNKEL (reference sequence). Trimming cost V 4 bases and J 7 bases, with 10 bases left between them. The CDR3 is 12 amino acids. The CDR3: CASSLGWGEAFF. In DNA form, the CDR3 reads TGTGCCAGCAGCCTCGGGTGGGGTGAAGCTTTCTTT.

This clonotype was observed a handful of times. The rearrangement links TRBV7-2 to TRBJ1-2; D is uncertain. Germline V gene lookup returns CDR1 SGHTA and CDR2 FQGNSA. The V and J ends lost 5 bases and 5 bases respectively, with 21 bases between them. There are 16 residues in the CDR3. The CDR3 reads CASSVGQVEGLYGYTF. The DNA for the CDR3 is TGTGCCAGCAGCGTAGGCCAGGTGGAGGGCTTATATGGCTACACCTTC.

This chain joins TRBV20-1 and TRBJ2-4; 7 bases are shared with TRBD1. The J call is in doubt because the DNA end fits TRBJ2-7 better. The germline V gene has CDR1 DFQATT and CDR2 SNEGSKA (reference sequence). CDR3 length equals 16 residues. The CDR3 DNA reads as TGCAGTGCTGGCCCAGAATTAGACAGGGTTTCACACGAGCAGTACTTC. It translates to CSAGPELDRVSHEQYF.

The V and J genes are TRBV5-6 and TRBJ1-5, with D hard to call. Germline CDR1 is SGHDT and CDR2 is YYEEEE. CDR3 length: 15 amino acids. V lost 2 bases and J lost 6, with 15 bases in between. The CDR3 DNA reads as TGTGCCAGCAGCTTTGGGCCGGAAACCCCTCAGCCCCAGCATTTT. Its translation is CASSFGPETPQPQHF.

On this clonotype: This likely came from a read error, as a far larger clone is one base away. J is TRBJ2-3 and V is TRBV7-9; D remains unclear. Germline V gene sequence: CDR1 SEHNR, CDR2 FQNEAQ (reference sequence). This CDR3 has 11 residues. CDR3 in DNA: TGTGTCAGCAGCTTATCAGATACGCAGTATTTT. Amino acid sequence: CVSSLSDTQYF.

This clonotype was observed a few times. This chain uses TRBV7-9 with TRBJ1-2, with TRBD1 matching over 7 bases. The germline V gene encodes CDR1 SEHNR and CDR2 FQNEAQ (reference sequence). Trimming cost V 7 bases and J 0 bases; bases outside gene matches: 14. The CDR3 has 17 amino acids. The CDR3 reads CASTRVLGDRANYGYTF. In DNA, the CDR3 is TGTGCCAGCACTCGAGTCCTAGGGGACAGAGCTAACTATGGCTACACCTTC.

This clonotype appeared a few times. The chain couples TRBV29-1 to TRBJ1-5, with 10 bases matching TRBD1. The germline V gene encodes CDR1 SQVTM and CDR2 ANQGSEA. This CDR3 has 17 residues. V trimming: 4 bases; J trimming: 1 base; junction bases outside the gene matches: 10. This CDR3 is CSVVVTGGYGSNQPQHF. CDR3 sequence (DNA): TGCAGCGTTGTCGTGACAGGGGGCTACGGGAGCAATCAGCCCCAGCATTTT.

This clonotype was observed a few times. The J gene is TRBJ2-1, the V gene TRBV12-3 or TRBV12-4; 8 bases are a match to TRBD2. V shed 4 bases and J 2 bases; nucleotides not matched to a gene: 7. The CDR3 extends over 16 amino acids. The CDR3 spells CASSSPGGVAYNEQFF. As DNA, the CDR3 is TGTGCCAGCAGTTCCCCCGGGGGGGTAGCCTACAATGAGCAGTTCTTC.

The rearrangement links TRBV5-1 to TRBJ2-2; D unresolved. This CDR3 has 16 amino acids. Germline V gives CDR1 SGHRS, CDR2 YFSETQ. V lost 0 bases and J 0 bases, leaving 9 bases between the germline ends. The CDR3 DNA reads as TGCGCCAGCAGCTTGGGGGCAGAACCGAACACCGGGGAGCTGTTTTTT. Amino acids: CASSLGAEPNTGELFF.

The rearrangement links TRBV5-1 to TRBJ2-1; D assignment may be TRBD1 or TRBD2 (5 bases each). Germline V gives CDR1 SGHRS, CDR2 YFSETQ. The length of the CDR3 is 19 residues. The V end lost 0 bases, the J end lost 5 bases, and 24 bases lay between the germline ends. The CDR3: CASSLVPPGAGSFNNEQFF. CDR3 DNA: TGCGCCAGCAGCTTGGTTCCCCCTGGGGCAGGGAGTTTTAACAATGAGCAGTTCTTC.

J is TRBJ2-5 and V is TRBV7-9, with 8 nucleotides matching TRBD2. The CDR3 is 14 residues long. Trimming took 7 bases from V and 5 from J; bases not matched to a gene: 9. CDR1 and CDR2 from the germline V gene are SEHNR and FQNEAQ (reference sequence). CDR3 DNA sequence: TGTGCCAGCACCCCGGGGGGGCGCGGTGAGACCCAGTACTTC. Protein: CASTPGGRGETQYF.

Comments on this clonotype: The junction departs from the called germline gene at one end, perhaps through a read error. This rearrangement joins TRBV29-1 to TRBJ2-3; D is uncertain. Germline-derived CDR1 and CDR2 are SQVTM and ANQGSEA. The CDR3 is 12 amino acids. The CDR3 loop is CSVGPSTDAQYF. Written as DNA, the CDR3 is TGCAGCGTGGGTCCGTCCACAGATGCGCAGTATTTT.